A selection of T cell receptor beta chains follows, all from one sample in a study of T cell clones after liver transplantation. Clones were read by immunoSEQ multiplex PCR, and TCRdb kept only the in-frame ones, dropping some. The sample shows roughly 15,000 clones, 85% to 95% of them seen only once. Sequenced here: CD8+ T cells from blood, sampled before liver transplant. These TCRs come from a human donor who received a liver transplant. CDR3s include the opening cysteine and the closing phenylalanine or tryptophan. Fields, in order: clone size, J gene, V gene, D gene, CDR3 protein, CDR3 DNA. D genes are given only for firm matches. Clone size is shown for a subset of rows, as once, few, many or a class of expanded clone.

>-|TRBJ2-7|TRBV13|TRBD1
CASSPEGGTYEQYF
TGTGCCAGCAGTCCAGAAGGGGGCACCTACGAGCAGTACTTC
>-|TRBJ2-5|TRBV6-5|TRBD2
CASSYTGGDLQETQYF
TGTGCCAGCAGTTACACCGGGGGGGACTTACAAGAGACCCAGTACTTC
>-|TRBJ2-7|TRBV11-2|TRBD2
CASSFSSGSEVYEQYF
TGTGCCAGCAGCTTCAGTAGCGGGAGTGAGGTGTACGAGCAGTACTTC
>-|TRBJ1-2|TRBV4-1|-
CASRLMAGDGYTF
TGCGCCAGCAGACTTATGGCAGGGGATGGCTACACCTTC
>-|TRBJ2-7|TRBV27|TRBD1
CASSPGQSYEQYF
TGTGCCAGCAGCCCGGGACAGTCCTACGAGCAGTACTTC
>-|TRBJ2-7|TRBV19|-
CASSIADSKEQYF
TGTGCCAGTAGTATCGCGGACTCGAAGGAGCAGTACTTC
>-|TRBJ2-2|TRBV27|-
CASRTNTGELFF
TGTGCCAGCAGGACGAACACCGGGGAGCTGTTTTTT
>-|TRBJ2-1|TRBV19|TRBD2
CASLEGGIYNEQFF
TGTGCCAGTTTAGAGGGAGGGATCTACAATGAGCAGTTCTTC
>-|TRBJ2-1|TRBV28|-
CASSPPGRHNEQFF
TGTGCCAGCAGTCCGCCGGGACGGCACAATGAGCAGTTCTTC
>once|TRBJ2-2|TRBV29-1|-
CSGLNTGELFF
TGCAGCGGCTTAAACACCGGGGAGCTGTTTTTT
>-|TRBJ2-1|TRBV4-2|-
CASSQDIGYEQFF
TGTGCCAGCAGCCAAGATATAGGGTATGAGCAGTTCTTC
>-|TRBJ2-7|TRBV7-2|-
CASSPLTNYEQYF
TGTGCCAGCAGCCCCCTAACTAACTACGAGCAGTACTTC
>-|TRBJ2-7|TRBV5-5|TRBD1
CASSLNRQGSAYEQYF
TGTGCCAGCAGCTTAAACAGACAGGGATCAGCCTACGAGCAGTACTTC
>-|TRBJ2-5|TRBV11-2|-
CASSLAHRVGETQYF
TGTGCCAGCAGCTTAGCCCACAGGGTTGGAGAGACCCAGTACTTC
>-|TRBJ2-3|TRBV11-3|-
CASSLGDTDTQYF
TGTGCCAGCAGCTTAGGGGACACAGATACGCAGTATTTT
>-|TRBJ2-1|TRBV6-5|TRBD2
CASSSAGENNEQFF
TGTGCCAGCAGTTCAGCGGGAGAGAACAATGAGCAGTTCTTC
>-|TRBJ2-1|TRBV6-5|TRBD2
CASSYSGTQNEQFF
TGTGCCAGCAGTTATAGCGGGACCCAGAATGAGCAGTTCTTC
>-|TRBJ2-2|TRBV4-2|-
CASSQEWSSAGELFF
TGTGCCAGCAGCCAAGAATGGTCTTCCGCCGGGGAGCTGTTTTTT
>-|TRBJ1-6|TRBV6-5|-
CASGWGENSPLHF
TGTGCCAGCGGCTGGGGAGAAAATTCACCCCTCCACTTT
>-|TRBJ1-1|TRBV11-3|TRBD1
CASRGRDRAEAFF
TGTGCCAGCAGGGGCCGGGACAGGGCTGAAGCTTTCTTT
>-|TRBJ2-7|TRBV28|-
CASSLPGYEQYF
TGTGCCAGCAGTCTCCCCGGCTACGAGCAGTACTTC
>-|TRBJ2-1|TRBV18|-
CASSPPGALFYNEQFF
TGTGCCAGCTCACCACCGGGAGCCTTATTCTACAATGAGCAGTTCTTC
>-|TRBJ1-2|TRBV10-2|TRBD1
CASSDGDRANGYTF
TGCGCCAGCAGTGATGGGGACAGAGCGAATGGCTACACCTTC
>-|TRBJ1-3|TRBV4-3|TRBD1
CASSQDWTGPGNTIYF
TGCGCCAGCAGCCAAGATTGGACAGGGCCTGGAAACACCATATATTTT
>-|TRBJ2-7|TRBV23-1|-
CARTPTEQYF
TGCGCCAGGACGCCGACAGAGCAGTACTTC
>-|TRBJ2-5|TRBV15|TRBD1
CATSPRDRSQETQYF
TGTGCCACCAGCCCGCGGGACAGGTCGCAAGAGACCCAGTACTTC
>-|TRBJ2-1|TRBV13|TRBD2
CASSFVTSYFNEQFF
TGTGCCAGCAGCTTCGTGACTAGCTACTTCAATGAGCAGTTCTTC
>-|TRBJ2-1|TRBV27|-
CASSPHGGGLYNEQFF
TGTGCCAGCAGTCCCCACGGGGGAGGCCTCTACAATGAGCAGTTCTTC
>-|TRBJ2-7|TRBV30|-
CAWSVGSGAYEQYF
TGTGCCTGGAGTGTGGGCAGCGGAGCGTACGAGCAGTACTTC
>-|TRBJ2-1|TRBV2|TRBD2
CASSESSGSSYNEQFF
TGTGCCAGCAGTGAATCTAGCGGGAGCTCCTACAATGAGCAGTTCTTC
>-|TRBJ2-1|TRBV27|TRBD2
CASSSGLALNEQFF
TGTGCCAGCAGTTCGGGACTAGCGCTTAATGAGCAGTTCTTC
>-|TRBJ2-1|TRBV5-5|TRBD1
CASSLVGGAYNEQFF
TGTGCCAGCAGCTTGGTAGGGGGCGCCTACAATGAGCAGTTCTTC
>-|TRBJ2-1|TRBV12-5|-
CASGFNSAGTYNEQFF
TGTGCTAGTGGTTTCAACTCAGCGGGTACCTACAATGAGCAGTTCTTC
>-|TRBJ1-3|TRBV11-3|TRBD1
CASSQGAGNTIYF
TGTGCCAGCAGCCAGGGGGCTGGAAACACCATATATTTT
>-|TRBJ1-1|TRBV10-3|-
CATQGASNPTEAFF
TGTGCCACTCAAGGCGCCTCGAACCCCACTGAAGCTTTCTTT
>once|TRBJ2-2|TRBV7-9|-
CASSLVGAGGELFF
TGTGCCAGCAGCTTAGTGGGGGCTGGCGGGGAGCTGTTTTTT
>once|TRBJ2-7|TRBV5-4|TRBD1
CASSLEGTETYEQYF
TGTGCCAGCAGCTTGGAAGGGACAGAAACCTACGAGCAGTACTTC
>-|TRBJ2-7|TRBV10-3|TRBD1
CAISDPGQGAHEQYF
TGTGCCATCAGTGATCCGGGACAGGGGGCCCACGAGCAGTACTTC
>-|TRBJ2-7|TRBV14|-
CASSPGTAGPYEQYF
TGTGCCAGCAGCCCCGGGACAGCGGGCCCCTACGAGCAGTACTTC
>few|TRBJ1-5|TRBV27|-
CASSLSRGAANQPQHF
TGTGCCAGCAGTTTATCGAGAGGGGCGGCCAATCAGCCCCAGCATTTT
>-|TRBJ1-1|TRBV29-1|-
CSVEEGRAVNTEAFF
TGCAGCGTTGAAGAAGGTCGGGCAGTGAACACTGAAGCTTTCTTT
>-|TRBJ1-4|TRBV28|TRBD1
CASSFSTGADEKLFF
TGTGCCAGCAGTTTTAGTACAGGGGCGGATGAAAAACTGTTTTTT
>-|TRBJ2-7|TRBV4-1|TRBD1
CASSQDGTGTVSYEQYF
TGCGCCAGCAGCCAAGACGGAACCGGGACAGTATCCTACGAGCAGTACTTC
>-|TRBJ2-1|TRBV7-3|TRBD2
CASSRLAGRYNEQFF
TGTGCCAGCAGCCGACTAGCGGGTCGGTACAATGAGCAGTTCTTC
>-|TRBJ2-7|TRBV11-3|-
CASSLAPPGFGSSYEQYF
TGTGCCAGCAGCTTAGCGCCCCCAGGGTTTGGGAGCTCCTACGAGCAGTACTTC
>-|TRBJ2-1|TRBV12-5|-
CASGFGKVSYNEQFF
TGTGCTAGTGGTTTCGGAAAAGTCTCCTACAATGAGCAGTTCTTC
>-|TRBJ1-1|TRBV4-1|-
CASSQVKQREAFF
TGCGCCAGCAGCCAAGTTAAGCAGCGTGAAGCTTTCTTT
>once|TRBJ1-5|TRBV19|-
CASSMRPNQPQHF
TGTGCCAGTAGTATGAGGCCGAATCAGCCCCAGCATTTT
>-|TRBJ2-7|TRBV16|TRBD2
CASSQSTSGYEQYF
TGTGCCAGCAGCCAATCAACTAGCGGTTACGAGCAGTACTTC
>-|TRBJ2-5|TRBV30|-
CAWGPPGAKTQYF
TGTGCCTGGGGCCCCCCCGGGGCCAAGACCCAGTACTTC
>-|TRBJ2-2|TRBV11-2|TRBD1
CASSLLRGTGNTGELFF
TGTGCCAGCAGCTTACTCCGGGGGACAGGGAACACCGGGGAGCTGTTTTTT
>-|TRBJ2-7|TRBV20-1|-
CSAKDYEQYF
TGCAGTGCTAAGGACTACGAGCAGTACTTC
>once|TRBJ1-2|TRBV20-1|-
CSATGVGGYTF
TGCAGTGCTACAGGGGTAGGTGGCTACACCTTC
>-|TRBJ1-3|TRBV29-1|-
CSVGGWSGSGNTIYF
TGCAGCGTCGGAGGTTGGTCGGGCAGCGGAAACACCATATATTTT